This TCR beta chain came from a study of PD-L1 blockade in urothelial cancer. Study at large: Between 0 and 3 chemotherapy regimens preceded treatment for each patient. Researchers found blood samples held a median of 141,255 T cells. Investigators checked blood 3 weeks (second dose) and 6 weeks after treatment start.

Templates that were synthetic TCR analogs were spiked into each PCR. The protocol was immunoSEQ multiplex PCR, while the TCRdb copy is restricted to in-frame clones and leaves out a portion. The data contain tens of thousands of clones, 75% to 90% of them singletons. This CDR3 has 16 residues. Germline-derived CDR1 and CDR2 are SGHNT and YENEEA. V trimming: 5 bases; J trimming: 6 bases; junction bases outside the gene matches: 13. The sequencing here drew on PBMCs, taken around atezolizumab (anti-PD-L1) treatment. This chain joins TRBV11-3 and TRBJ2-7; 10 bases are a match to TRBD1. The source of this sequence is a woman in her seventies with urothelial cancer. The CDR3: CASSPTSGTGAPEQYF. DNA of the CDR3: TGTGCCAGCAGCCCAACCTCCGGGACAGGGGCGCCCGAGCAGTACTTC.